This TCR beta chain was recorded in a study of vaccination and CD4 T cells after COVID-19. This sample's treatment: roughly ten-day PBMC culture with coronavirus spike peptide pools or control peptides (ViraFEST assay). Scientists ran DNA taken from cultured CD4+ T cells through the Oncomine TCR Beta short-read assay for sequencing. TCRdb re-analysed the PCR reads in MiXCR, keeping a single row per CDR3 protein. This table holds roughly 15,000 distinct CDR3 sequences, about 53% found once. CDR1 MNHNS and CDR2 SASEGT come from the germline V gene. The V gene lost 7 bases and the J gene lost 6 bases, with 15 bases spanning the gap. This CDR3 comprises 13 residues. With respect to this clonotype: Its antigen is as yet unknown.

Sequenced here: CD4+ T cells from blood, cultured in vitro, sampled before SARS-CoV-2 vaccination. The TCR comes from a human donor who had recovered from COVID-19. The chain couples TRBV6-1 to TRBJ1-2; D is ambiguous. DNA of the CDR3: TGTGCCAGCACCCCGAACTATAGGGATGGCTACACCTTC. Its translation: CASTPNYRDGYTF.